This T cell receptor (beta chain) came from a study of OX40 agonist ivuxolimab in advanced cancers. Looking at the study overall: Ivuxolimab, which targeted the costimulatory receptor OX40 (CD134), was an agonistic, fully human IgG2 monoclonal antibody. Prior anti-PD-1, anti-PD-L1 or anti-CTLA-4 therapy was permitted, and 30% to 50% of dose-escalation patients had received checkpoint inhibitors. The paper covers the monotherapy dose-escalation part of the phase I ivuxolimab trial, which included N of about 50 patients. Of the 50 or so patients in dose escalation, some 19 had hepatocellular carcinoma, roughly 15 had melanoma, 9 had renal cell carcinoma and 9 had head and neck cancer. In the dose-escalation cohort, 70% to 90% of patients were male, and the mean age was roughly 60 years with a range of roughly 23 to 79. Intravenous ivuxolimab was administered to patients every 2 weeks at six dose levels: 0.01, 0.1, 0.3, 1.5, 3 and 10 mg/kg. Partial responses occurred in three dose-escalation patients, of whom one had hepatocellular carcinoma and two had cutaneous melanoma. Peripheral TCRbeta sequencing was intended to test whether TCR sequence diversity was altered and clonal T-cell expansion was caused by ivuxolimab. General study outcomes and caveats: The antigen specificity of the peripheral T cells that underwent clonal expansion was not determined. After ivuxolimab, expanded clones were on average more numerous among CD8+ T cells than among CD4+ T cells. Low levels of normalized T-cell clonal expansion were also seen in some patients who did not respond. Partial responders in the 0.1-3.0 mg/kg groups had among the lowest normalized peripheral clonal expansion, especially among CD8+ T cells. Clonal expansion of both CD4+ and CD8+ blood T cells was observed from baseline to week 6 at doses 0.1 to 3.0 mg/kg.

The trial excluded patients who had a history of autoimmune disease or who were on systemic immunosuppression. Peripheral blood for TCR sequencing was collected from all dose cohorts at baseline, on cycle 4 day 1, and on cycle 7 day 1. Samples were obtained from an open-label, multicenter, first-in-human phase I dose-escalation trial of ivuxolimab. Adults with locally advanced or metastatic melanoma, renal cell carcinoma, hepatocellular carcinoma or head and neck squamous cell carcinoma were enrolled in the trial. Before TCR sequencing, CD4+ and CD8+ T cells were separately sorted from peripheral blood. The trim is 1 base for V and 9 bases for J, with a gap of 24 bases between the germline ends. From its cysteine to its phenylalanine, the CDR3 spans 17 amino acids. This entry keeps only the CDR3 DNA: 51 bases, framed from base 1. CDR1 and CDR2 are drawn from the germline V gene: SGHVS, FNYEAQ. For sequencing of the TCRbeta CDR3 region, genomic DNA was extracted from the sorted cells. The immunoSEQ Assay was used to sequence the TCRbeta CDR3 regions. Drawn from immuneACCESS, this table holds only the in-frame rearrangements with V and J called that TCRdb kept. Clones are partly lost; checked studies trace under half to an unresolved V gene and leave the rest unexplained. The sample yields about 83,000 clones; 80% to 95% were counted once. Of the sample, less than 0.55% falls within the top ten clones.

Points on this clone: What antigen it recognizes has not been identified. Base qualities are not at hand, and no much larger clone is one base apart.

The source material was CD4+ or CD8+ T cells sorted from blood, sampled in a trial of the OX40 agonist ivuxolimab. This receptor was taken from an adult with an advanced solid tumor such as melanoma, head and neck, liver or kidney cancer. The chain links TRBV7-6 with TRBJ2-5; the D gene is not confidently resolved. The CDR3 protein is CASSLVAKGGLGVAQYF. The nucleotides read TGTGCCAGCAGCTTAGTGGCCAAGGGCGGATTAGGAGTGGCCCAGTACTTC.